These 22 T cell receptor beta chains were sequenced from one sample in a study of blood T cell repertoires in COVID-19. Only in-frame clones appear in the TCRdb table, and some are missing; sequencing was by immunoSEQ multiplex PCR. Among about 200,000 clones listed, about 92% were seen once. The sequenced sample consisted of peripheral blood. The receptors originated from a man in his thirties or forties with acute or convalescent COVID-19.

J is TRBJ1-6 and V is TRBV28; 8 bases are a match to TRBD1. This CDR3 contains 17 residues. Germline values: CDR1 MDHEN, CDR2 SYDVKM. J lost 2 bases, V lost 5 bases, and 8 bases had no gene match. The CDR3 loop reads CASSGLSGGAYNSPLHF. DNA for the CDR3: TGTGCCAGCAGTGGACTTTCAGGGGGCGCCTATAATTCACCCCTCCACTTT.

This chain joins TRBV10-3 and TRBJ2-1; maybe TRBD1 (5 bases). CDR1 is ENHRY and CDR2 is SYGVKD in the germline V gene. This CDR3 comprises 12 residues. Trimming removed 6 bases from V and 15 bases from J, with 18 bases in between. The DNA of the CDR3 is TGTGCCATCAGGGGGCAATCGGGCATCGGGTTCTTC. Its protein product is CAIRGQSGIGFF.

The rearrangement joins TRBV4-1 to TRBJ1-3, with no clear D. V lost 0 bases and J lost 0, with 9 bases in between. This CDR3 is built from 16 residues. CDR1 MGHRA and CDR2 YSYEKL come from the germline V gene. CDR3 DNA sequence: TGCGCCAGCAGCCAAGATGAGGGTAACTCTGGAAACACCATATATTTT. Translated, it gives CASSQDEGNSGNTIYF.

The chain employs TRBV27 and TRBJ1-2; 7 nucleotides match TRBD1. The CDR3 length is 15 residues. The junction had 9 bases not matched to a gene; V was cut back by 4 bases and J by 4 bases. CDR1 and CDR2 (germline): MNHEY, SMNVEV (reference sequence). This CDR3 is CASSSPRYRGYGYTF. CDR3 DNA: TGTGCCAGCAGTTCCCCCAGGTACAGGGGCTATGGCTACACCTTC.

The chain employs TRBV9 and TRBJ1-4; D perhaps matches TRBD1 (5 bases). The length of the CDR3 is 16 residues. Trimming pared 4 bases from V and 8 bases from J, leaving 21 bases between. CDR1 and CDR2 from the germline V gene are SGDLS and YYNGEE. The CDR3 loop reads CASSSRSGREGEKLFF. As DNA, the CDR3 is TGTGCCAGCAGCTCACGATCAGGGAGGGAGGGCGAAAAACTGTTTTTT.

This clone has only one observation. The genes are TRBV18 and TRBJ2-2, with D perhaps TRBD1 (6 bases). The germline V gene has CDR1 KGHSH and CDR2 LQKENI. The CDR3 covers 17 residues. V was clipped by 6 bases and J by 5 bases, with 22 bases between them. The CDR3: CASSKPVDSSFTGELFF. The CDR3 DNA follows: TGTGCCAGCTCGAAGCCAGTGGACAGTTCGTTTACCGGGGAGCTGTTTTTT.

The J gene is TRBJ2-2, the V gene TRBV28, with 10 bases fitting TRBD1. CDR1 and CDR2 from the germline V gene are MDHEN and SYDVKM. The length of the CDR3 is 14 residues. V was pared by 5 bases and J by 7 bases, with 4 bases of the junction left unmatched. The CDR3 coding sequence is TGTGCCAGCAGTCCCGGGACAGGGGTCGGGGAGCTGTTTTTT. It encodes CASSPGTGVGELFF. The entire variable domain, with the rest obtained from reference TRBV28 and TRBJ2-2, is as follows: DVKVTQSSRYLVKRTGEKVFLECVQDMDHENMFWYRQDPGLGLRLIYFSYDVKMKEKGDIPEGYSVSREKKERFSLILESASTNQTSMYLCASSPGTGVGELFFGEGSRLTVL.

This clone was picked up a small number of times. This rearrangement joins TRBV7-2 to TRBJ1-2; D perhaps matches TRBD1 (6 bases). Trimming left V 5 bases short and J 2 bases short, with 12 bases between. This CDR3 region has 14 residues. From germline, CDR1 is SGHTA and CDR2 FQGNSA. Here the CDR3 reads CASSEDSWNYGYTF. The CDR3 DNA reads as TGTGCCAGCAGCGAGGACAGTTGGAACTATGGCTACACCTTC.

V is TRBV5-1 and J is TRBJ2-3; 11 positions match TRBD2. CDR3 length: 14 residues. Trimming cost V 6 bases and J 4 bases; bases outside gene matches: 4. Germline loops: CDR1 SGHRS, CDR2 YFSETQ. The CDR3 protein is CASIGLAGSDTQYF. For the CDR3, the DNA is TGCGCCAGCATAGGACTAGCGGGTTCAGATACGCAGTATTTT.

The genes are TRBV19 and TRBJ1-2; TRBD1 agrees at 9 bases. With 3 bases clipped from V and 6 bases from J, the junction kept 5 bases outside the gene matches. Germline CDR1 and CDR2: LNHDA and SQIVND (reference sequence). This CDR3 has 14 amino acids. CDR3 protein: CASSIHRGRDGYTF. The CDR3 DNA is TGTGCCAGTAGTATTCACAGGGGGCGCGATGGCTACACCTTC.

V and J are TRBV4-1 and TRBJ1-5, with 7 positions matching TRBD1. The CDR3 covers 14 residues. V was pared by 6 bases and J by 5 bases, with 7 bases of the junction left unmatched. Per the germline V gene, CDR1 is MGHRA and CDR2 is YSYEKL. The CDR3 coding sequence is TGCGCCAGCAGAGCACAGGGGTGGGATCAGCCCCAGCATTTT. Encoded protein: CASRAQGWDQPQHF.

The chain is built from TRBV7-9 and TRBJ2-7; D unclear. This CDR3 spans 13 amino acids. Trimming removed 5 bases from V and 3 bases from J, with 11 bases in between. CDR1 and CDR2 from the germline V gene are SEHNR and FQNEAQ (reference sequence). CDR3 loop: CASSPTSSYEQYF. CDR3 coding DNA: TGTGCCAGCAGCCCGACAAGTAGCTACGAGCAGTACTTC.

This chain joins TRBV19 and TRBJ1-6; D is unresolved. V was cut by 5 bases and J by 0 bases, with 5 bases left in between. CDR3 length equals 14 residues. The germline CDR1 and CDR2 sequences are LNHDA and SQIVND (reference sequence). CDR3 DNA sequence: TGTGCCAGTAGTTCGGGCTCCTATAATTCACCCCTCCACTTT. Its translation: CASSSGSYNSPLHF. Based on the CDR3 plus reference TRBV19 and TRBJ1-6, the full variable domain is DGGITQSPKYLFRKEGQNVTLSCEQNLNHDAMYWYRQDPGQGLRLIYYSQIVNDFQKGDIAEGYSVSREKKESFPLTVTSAQKNPTAFYLCASSSGSYNSPLHFGNGTRLTVT.

This clone was counted a single time. V usage is TRBV6-5 and J usage is TRBJ1-1, with 7 bases identical to TRBD1. Germline CDR1 and CDR2: MNHEY and SVGAGI. Germline trimming cut 2 bases from V and 1 base from J; bases unmatched to any gene: 1. The CDR3 has 14 amino acids. CDR3 bases: TGTGCCAGCAGTTACAGGGGGCCGAACACTGAAGCTTTCTTT. Translated: CASSYRGPNTEAFF.

This clone occurred once. The V and J genes are TRBV30 and TRBJ2-5; 16 nucleotides align to TRBD2. V was pared by 5 bases and J by 4 bases, with 4 bases of the junction left unmatched. The germline V gene encodes CDR1 GTSNPN and CDR2 SVGIG (reference sequence). The CDR3 has 15 amino acids. This chain's CDR3 is CAWGTSGRARETQYF. For the CDR3, the DNA is TGTGCCTGGGGGACTAGCGGGAGGGCGCGAGAGACCCAGTACTTC. Looking up the rest from reference TRBV30 and TRBJ2-5 gives the full variable domain: SQTIHQWPATLVQPVGSPLSLECTVEGTSNPNLYWYRQAAGRGLQLLFYSVGIGQISSEVPQNLSASRPQDRQFILSSKKLLLSDSGFYLCAWGTSGRARETQYFGPGTRLLVL.

This sequence joins TRBV30 and TRBJ1-5; maybe TRBD1 (5 bases). The CDR3 totals 14 residues. CDR1 GTSNPN and CDR2 SVGIG come from the germline V gene (reference sequence). Trimming pared 1 base from V and 5 bases from J, leaving 12 bases between. The DNA of the CDR3 is TGTGCCTGGAGTGCCCTGACAGTGGATCAGCCCCAGCATTTT. Its protein product is CAWSALTVDQPQHF.

The chain is built from TRBV11-2 and TRBJ2-3, with 8 positions matching TRBD2. The germline CDR1 and CDR2 sequences are SGHAT and FQNNGV. CDR3 length: 19 residues. Trimming at V came to 0 bases and at J to 2 bases, leaving 13 bases not matched to a gene. This CDR3 is CASSLEASGSAIITDTQYF. In nucleotides, the CDR3 is TGTGCCAGCAGCTTAGAGGCGAGCGGGAGCGCTATAATCACAGATACGCAGTATTTT. Filled out from reference TRBV11-2 and TRBJ2-3, the complete variable domain reads EAGVAQSPRYKIIEKRQSVAFWCNPISGHATLYWYQQILGQGPKLLIQFQNNGVVDDSQLPKDRFSAERLKGVDSTLKIQPAKLEDSAVYLCASSLEASGSAIITDTQYFGPGTRLTVL.

This clone was counted a few times. The chain couples TRBV5-1 to TRBJ1-1, with D unresolved. From germline, CDR1 is SGHRS and CDR2 YFSETQ. The CDR3 spans 15 residues. The germline V and J ends were trimmed by 4 bases and 0 bases, with 13 bases remaining between them. DNA of the CDR3: TGCGCCAGCAGCCGCACGGGTCTCATGAACACTGAAGCTTTCTTT. This sequence encodes CASSRTGLMNTEAFF.

CDR3 bases: TGCGCCAGCAGCTTGGCGTGGGCAGGGGGTCTAATTGAGCAGTTCTTC. The encoded protein is CASSLAWAGGLIEQFF. This chain links TRBV5-1 with TRBJ2-1; 7 bases are shared with TRBD1. Germline CDR1 is SGHRS and CDR2 is YFSETQ. V was clipped by 0 bases and J by 9 bases; unmatched bases: 12. The CDR3 is 16 amino acids.

This chain connects TRBV7-2 to TRBJ2-1; the match to TRBD1 covers 8 bases. The CDR3 has 16 residues. V lost 4 bases and J lost 7; bases outside the gene matches: 12. Germline V gene lookup returns CDR1 SGHTA and CDR2 FQGNSA. CDR3 sequence (DNA): TGTGCCAGCAGCTCCCGGACAGGGAGCCTTAAAAATGAGCAGTTCTTC. Its protein product is CASSSRTGSLKNEQFF.

V is TRBV5-6 and J is TRBJ2-7; D ambiguous. The CDR3 is made up of 12 amino acids. The germline V gene has CDR1 SGHDT and CDR2 YYEEEE. The V end lost 0 bases, the J end lost 6 bases, and 7 bases lay between the germline ends. CDR3 residues: CASSLGLGEQYF. The CDR3 DNA reads as TGTGCCAGCAGCTTGGGTCTAGGCGAGCAGTACTTC.

This sequence joins TRBV5-5 and TRBJ2-7; possible D gene TRBD1, 5 bases. Trimming removed 5 bases at V and 5 bases at J, with 20 bases between. CDR3 size: 15 residues. Germline V gene lookup returns CDR1 SGHKS and CDR2 YYEKEE (reference sequence). The CDR3 loop reads CASSSGTLGPNEQYF. The DNA of the CDR3 is TGTGCCAGCAGTTCCGGCACCCTGGGGCCCAACGAGCAGTACTTC.